This record concerns one T cell receptor beta chain sequence. No antigen is known for it. The sample originates from a study of T cell responses to AZD1222 COVID-19 vaccine. The study's findings and limits: In the spike-specific TCR repertoire, nearly half reportedly target unmutated variant regions. Spike-specific TCRs gained breadth and depth after people received two AZD1222 doses. Dominant at 160-218 and 743-854, vaccine-associated CD4 TCRs also spanned spike.

The protocol was immunoSEQ multiplex PCR, while the TCRdb copy is restricted to in-frame clones and leaves out a portion. The sample holds approximately 91,000 clones, less than 95% seen once. The CDR3 extends over 15 amino acids. Unmatched junction bases numbered 5, after V lost 5 bases and J lost 3 bases. Germline values: CDR1 SGHRS, CDR2 YFSETQ. This chain joins TRBV5-1 and TRBJ2-2; TRBD1 matches 9 bases. The sample was peripheral blood, taken 28 days after the second AZD1222 dose. The source of this sequence is an adult who received the AZD1222 COVID-19 vaccine. Written as DNA, the CDR3 is TGCGCCAGCAGTAGGGACAGGGCGGACACCGGGGAGCTGTTTTTT. This sequence encodes CASSRDRADTGELFF.